The sequence of this T cell receptor (beta chain) was determined in a study of blood T cell repertoires in COVID-19. The protocol was immunoSEQ multiplex PCR, while the TCRdb copy is restricted to in-frame clones and leaves out a portion. This table has roughly 260,000 clones, roughly 88% appearing once. Which cohort a participant joined came from the clinical history participants gave. Unmatched junction bases numbered 26, after V lost 5 bases and J lost 6 bases. The CDR3 is 22 amino acids. Germline V gene sequence: CDR1 SQVTM, CDR2 ANQGSEA. Sequenced input: PBMCs or T cells enriched from blood (not recorded which). The receptor's source is a woman aged 45-59 years who had recovered from COVID-19. The genes are TRBV29-1 and TRBJ2-2; TRBD2 matches at 14 bases. The CDR3 bases are TGCAGCGTTCTGACTCCCAAAGACGGGACTAGCGGGAGTTATACGCGTCCCGGGGAGCTGTTTTTT. Residues: CSVLTPKDGTSGSYTRPGELFF.